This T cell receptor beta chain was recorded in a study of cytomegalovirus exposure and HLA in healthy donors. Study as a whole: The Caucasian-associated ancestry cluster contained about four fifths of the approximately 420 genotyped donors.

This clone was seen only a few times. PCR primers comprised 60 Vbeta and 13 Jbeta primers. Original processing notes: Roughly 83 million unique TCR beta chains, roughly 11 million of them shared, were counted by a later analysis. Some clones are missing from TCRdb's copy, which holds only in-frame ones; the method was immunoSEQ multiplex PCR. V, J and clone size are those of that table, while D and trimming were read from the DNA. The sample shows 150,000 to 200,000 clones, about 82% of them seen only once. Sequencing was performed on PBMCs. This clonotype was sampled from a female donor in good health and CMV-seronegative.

The CDR3 loop reads CASSLGRVNTEAFF. The CDR3 nucleotides are TGTGCCAGCAGCTTGGGGAGGGTCAACACTGAAGCTTTCTTT. V gene TRBV5-8 combines with J gene TRBJ1-1; no firm D call. Per germline, CDR1 SGHTS and CDR2 YDEGEE. This CDR3 spans 14 amino acids. The V gene lost 0 bases and the J gene lost 2 bases, with 8 bases spanning the gap.